The 25 T cell receptor beta chains given below trace back to one sample, sequenced in a study of blood T cell repertoires in COVID-19. Profiled with immunoSEQ multiplex PCR; TCRdb holds only in-frame clones, not every one. The profile covers some 160,000 clones, with 85% to 90% appearing a single time and 3% to 4% taken by the ten largest. The source material was peripheral blood. These receptors came from a woman aged 70 to 79 with acute or convalescent COVID-19.

This rearrangement joins TRBV9 to TRBJ2-5; D call uncertain. Trimming pared 0 bases from V and 2 bases from J, leaving 8 bases between. Germline-derived CDR1 and CDR2 are SGDLS and YYNGEE. This CDR3 comprises 14 residues. The DNA of the CDR3 is TGTGCCAGCAGCGTAGGCACAGATCAAGAGACCCAGTACTTC. It yields the protein CASSVGTDQETQYF. The full variable domain, in which reference TRBV9 and TRBJ2-5 provide the parts outside the CDR3, is DSGVTQTPKHLITATGQRVTLRCSPRSGDLSVYWYQQSLDQGLQFLIQYYNGEERAKGNILERFSAQQFPDLHSELNLSSLELGDSALYFCASSVGTDQETQYFGPGTRLLVL.

This clone was seen only once. The CDR3 is CASSSYQGQGTYGYTF. CDR3 coding DNA: TGTGCCAGCAGCTCGTACCAGGGACAGGGAACCTATGGCTACACCTTC. V usage is TRBV11-2 and J usage is TRBJ1-2, with 9 bases identical to TRBD1. The CDR3 contains 16 residues. V lost 4 bases to trimming and J lost 4 bases; unmatched junction nucleotides: 10. Germline V CDR1 and CDR2: SGHAT, FQNNGV.

The CDR3 sequence is CATAWARNQPQHF. In DNA form, the CDR3 reads TGTGCCACCGCCTGGGCACGTAATCAGCCCCAGCATTTT. The chain links TRBV15 to TRBJ1-5, with unresolved D. CDR1 is LNHNV, CDR2 YYDKDF, per germline (reference sequence). Trimming stripped 8 bases from V and 4 bases from J, with 12 bases between. This CDR3 has 13 amino acids.

The chain joins TRBV7-2 to TRBJ1-3, with D maybe TRBD1 (6 bases). The germline V gene encodes CDR1 SGHTA and CDR2 FQGNSA. Trimming removed 5 bases from V and 2 bases from J, with 10 bases in between. The CDR3 loop spans 14 amino acids. This chain's CDR3 is CASSPTGTGNTIYF. The CDR3 nucleotides are TGTGCCAGCAGCCCCACAGGGACTGGAAACACCATATATTTT.

The chain joins TRBV11-2 to TRBJ2-2, with 9 bases fitting TRBD1. The CDR3 loop spans 14 amino acids. Germline CDR1 is SGHAT and CDR2 is FQNNGV. The V and J ends lost 5 bases and 5 bases, in that order; junction bases with no gene match: 3. DNA for the CDR3: TGTGCCAGCAGCCCGGGACAGGGAACCGGGGAGCTGTTTTTT. Its protein is CASSPGQGTGELFF.

The CDR3 nucleotides read TGTGCCAGCAGTATGACAGGCTGGCGGGAAAAACTGTTTTTT. This gives the protein CASSMTGWREKLFF. The chain couples TRBV27 to TRBJ1-4; tentative D call: TRBD1 (6 bases). This CDR3 comprises 14 residues. Trimming took 5 bases from V and 8 from J, leaving 15 bases between them. CDR1 MNHEY and CDR2 SMNVEV come from the germline V gene (reference sequence).

The J gene is TRBJ2-7, the V gene TRBV7-6; 7 bases are shared with TRBD1. V lost 4 bases to trimming and J lost 2 bases; unmatched junction nucleotides: 11. Per the germline V gene, CDR1 is SGHVS and CDR2 is FNYEAQ. This CDR3 region has 16 residues. CDR3 residues: CASSSTPGQTTYEQYF. CDR3 nucleotides: TGTGCCAGCAGCTCGACGCCGGGACAGACAACCTACGAGCAGTACTTC.

V gene TRBV10-3 combines with J gene TRBJ2-5; TRBD1 aligns across 9 bases. CDR3 length: 16 residues. J was trimmed by 2 bases and V by 5 bases; bases with no gene match: 9. The germline V gene has CDR1 ENHRY and CDR2 SYGVKD. The CDR3 bases are TGTGCCATCAGTCCCTGGGACAGGGAACCTCAAGAGACCCAGTACTTC. Amino acid sequence: CAISPWDREPQETQYF.

A single count supports this clone. The chain recombines TRBV5-4 with TRBJ2-1; 7 bases fit TRBD1. Germline CDR1 reads SGHNT; CDR2 reads YYREEE (reference sequence). The V gene end was trimmed by 4 bases and the J gene end by 1 base; junction bases not matched to a gene: 8. The CDR3 runs to 16 residues. CDR3 loop: CASSRPGTVSYNEQFF. CDR3 nucleotides: TGTGCCAGCAGCCGACCCGGGACAGTGTCCTACAATGAGCAGTTCTTC.

This chain uses TRBV6-5 with TRBJ2-4, with D perhaps TRBD1 (6 bases). This CDR3 contains 16 residues. Germline V gives CDR1 MNHEY, CDR2 SVGAGI. Trimming cost V 0 bases and J 9 bases, with 18 bases left between them. CDR3 coding DNA: TGTGCCAGCAGTTACTCGACAGGACACGAAGGGAGCATTCAGTACTTC. This gives the protein CASSYSTGHEGSIQYF.

The V gene is TRBV18, the J gene TRBJ2-3; 14 nucleotides align to TRBD2. In germline, CDR1 is KGHSH, CDR2 LQKENI. The CDR3 length is 16 residues. J gave up 2 bases and V 8 bases, and 6 bases lay outside the gene matches. The CDR3 reads CASAEGLAGVTDTQYF. DNA for the CDR3: TGTGCCAGCGCCGAGGGACTAGCGGGGGTCACAGATACGCAGTATTTT.

The chain couples TRBV27 to TRBJ1-2; no firm D call. The ends were cut back, 4 bases at V and 0 bases at J, with 12 bases in the middle. The germline V gene has CDR1 MNHEY and CDR2 SMNVEV (reference sequence). CDR3 length equals 15 residues. In DNA form, the CDR3 reads TGTGCCAGCAGTTACAAGGGAGGAGCTAACTATGGCTACACCTTC. Protein: CASSYKGGANYGYTF.

The CDR3 is CASSYSIHQTDTQYF. In nucleotides, the CDR3 is TGTGCCAGCAGTTACTCGATCCACCAGACAGATACGCAGTATTTT. This chain joins TRBV6-5 and TRBJ2-3; the D is unclear. V dropped 0 bases and J dropped 3 bases, with 10 bases sitting between them. Germline assignment: CDR1 MNHEY and CDR2 SVGAGI. CDR3 length: 15 amino acids.

J is TRBJ1-2 and V is TRBV19, with D possibly matching TRBD1 (5 bases). Germline V gives CDR1 LNHDA, CDR2 SQIVND (reference sequence). The V end lost 4 bases, the J end lost 4 bases, and 16 bases lay between the germline ends. The CDR3 consists of 15 residues. Here the CDR3 reads CASSRRDSLGYGYTF. CDR3 DNA: TGTGCCAGTAGTAGAAGGGACTCACTAGGCTATGGCTACACCTTC.

The V gene is TRBV20-1, the J gene TRBJ1-2; 10 bases align to TRBD1. The CDR3 runs to 17 residues. The trim removed 3 bases at V and 1 base at J, leaving 11 bases unmatched. Looked up from germline, CDR1 is DFQATT and CDR2 is SNEGSKA (reference sequence). The CDR3 loop is CSASLRRTGGINYGYTF. CDR3 nucleotides: TGCAGTGCTAGTCTGCGCCGGACAGGGGGTATTAACTATGGCTACACCTTC.

The V and J genes are TRBV11-2 and TRBJ2-1; D remains unclear. The CDR3 is 15 amino acids. The germline V gene has CDR1 SGHAT and CDR2 FQNNGV. V lost 3 bases to trimming and J lost 3 bases, with 12 bases between them. As DNA, the CDR3 is TGTGCCAGCAGCTTTTCGTACAGTCTCTACAATGAGCAGTTCTTC. It codes for CASSFSYSLYNEQFF.

There are a few counts of this clone. The chain uses TRBV7-2 and TRBJ1-5; no definite D call. CDR1 is SGHTA and CDR2 is FQGNSA in the germline V gene. Trimming stripped 0 bases from V and 5 bases from J, with 5 bases between. The CDR3 consists of 13 residues. The CDR3 is CASSLAPDQPQHF. In nucleotides, the CDR3 is TGTGCCAGCAGCTTAGCGCCAGATCAGCCCCAGCATTTT.

This chain connects TRBV14 to TRBJ1-1, with TRBD1 as a possible D gene (6 bases). This CDR3 contains 15 residues. The germline gives CDR1 SGHDN, CDR2 FVKESK. V lost 0 bases, J lost 4 bases, and 12 bases lay in between. The CDR3 protein is CASSQEVRGRTEAFF. In DNA form, the CDR3 reads TGTGCCAGCAGCCAAGAAGTCAGGGGACGCACTGAAGCTTTCTTT.

The V and J genes are TRBV5-1 and TRBJ1-2; no clear D gene. Germline values: CDR1 SGHRS, CDR2 YFSETQ. V was cut by 3 bases and J by 1 base, with 10 bases left in between. The CDR3 consists of 14 residues. CDR3 amino acids: CASSSEGNNYGYTF. The CDR3 DNA sequence: TGCGCCAGCAGCTCGGAGGGAAATAACTATGGCTACACCTTC.

CDR3 loop: CASSPRGGGETQYF. The CDR3 DNA follows: TGTGCCAGCAGCCCACGGGGGGGCGGGGAGACCCAGTACTTC. The chain has TRBV5-6 and TRBJ2-5; 8 nucleotides agree with TRBD2. CDR1 and CDR2 (germline): SGHDT, YYEEEE. Unmatched junction bases numbered 7, after V lost 4 bases and J lost 5 bases. The CDR3 extends over 14 amino acids.

The chain recombines TRBV18 with TRBJ2-2; TRBD2 agrees at 12 bases. Losses at the gene ends were 8 bases for V and 6 bases for J; bases not matched to a gene: 4. The CDR3 spans 14 residues. The germline gives CDR1 KGHSH, CDR2 LQKENI. CDR3 protein: CASKTSGSAGELFF. In DNA, the CDR3 is TGTGCCAGCAAGACTAGCGGGAGTGCCGGGGAGCTGTTTTTT. Full variable domain (rest looked up from reference TRBV18 and TRBJ2-2): NAGVMQNPRHLVRRRGQEARLRCSPMKGHSHVYWYRQLPEEGLKFMVYLQKENIIDESGMPKERFSAEFPKEGPSILRIQQVVRGDSAAYFCASKTSGSAGELFFGEGSRLTVL.

The chain couples TRBV6-5 to TRBJ1-5; 8 bases are a match to TRBD1. Germline-derived CDR1 and CDR2 are MNHEY and SVGAGI. This CDR3 is built from 15 residues. Germline trimming cut 6 bases from V and 4 bases from J; bases unmatched to any gene: 8. The chain's CDR3 is CASRGTGQGNQPQHF. CDR3 bases: TGTGCCAGCAGGGGGACAGGACAAGGAAATCAGCCCCAGCATTTT.

This chain connects TRBV6-6 to TRBJ2-7; a weak D match, TRBD1 (8 bases). The CDR3 is 14 amino acids. CDR1 and CDR2 (germline): MNHNY, SVGAGI (reference sequence). Trimming stripped 5 bases from V and 3 bases from J, with 14 bases between. CDR3 protein: CASSTNRGGYEQYF. The CDR3 DNA sequence: TGTGCCAGCAGTACGAACAGGGGGGGCTACGAGCAGTACTTC.

The genes are TRBV21-1 and TRBJ1-1; the table's D gene call, TRBD1, was not cross checked with the DNA. TRBV21-1 constitutes a pseudogene. The CDR3 contains 19 residues. The CDR3 is CASSNRKWGVGRYNTEAFF. The DNA of the CDR3 is TGTGCCAGCAGCAATCGTAAGTGGGGCGTCGGGCGTTATAACACTGAAGCTTTCTTT.

The gene calls are TRBV19 and TRBJ1-2, with a tentative D call TRBD1 (6 bases). Trimming pared 4 bases from V and 7 bases from J, leaving 16 bases between. CDR3 size: 14 residues. CDR1 is LNHDA, CDR2 SQIVND, per germline (reference sequence). The CDR3 here is CASSRLQGGGGYTF. CDR3 nucleotides: TGTGCCAGTAGTAGGCTACAGGGCGGTGGTGGCTACACCTTC.